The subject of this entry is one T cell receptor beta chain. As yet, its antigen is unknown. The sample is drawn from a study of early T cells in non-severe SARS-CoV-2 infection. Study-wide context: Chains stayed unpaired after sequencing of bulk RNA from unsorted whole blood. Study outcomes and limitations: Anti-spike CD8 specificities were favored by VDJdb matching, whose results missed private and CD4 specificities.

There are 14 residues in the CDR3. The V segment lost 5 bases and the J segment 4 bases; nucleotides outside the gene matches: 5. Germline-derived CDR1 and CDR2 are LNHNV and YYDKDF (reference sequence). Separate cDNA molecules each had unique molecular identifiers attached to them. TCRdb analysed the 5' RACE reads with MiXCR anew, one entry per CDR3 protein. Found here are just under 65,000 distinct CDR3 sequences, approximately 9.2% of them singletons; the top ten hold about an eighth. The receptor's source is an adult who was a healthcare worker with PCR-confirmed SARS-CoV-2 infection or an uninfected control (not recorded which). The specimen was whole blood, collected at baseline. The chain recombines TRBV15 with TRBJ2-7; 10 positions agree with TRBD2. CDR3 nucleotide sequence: TGTGCCACCAGCTTAGGACTAGCGGAGTACGAGCAGTACTTC. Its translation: CATSLGLAEYEQYF. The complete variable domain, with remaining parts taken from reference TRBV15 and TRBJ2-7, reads DAMVIQNPRYQVTQFGKPVTLSCSQTLNHNVMYWYQQKSSQAPKLLFHYYDKDFNNEADTPDNFQSRRPNTSFCFLDIRSPGLGDTAMYLCATSLGLAEYEQYFGPGTRLTVT.